A selection of T cell receptor beta chains follows, all from one sample in a study of blood T cell repertoires in COVID-19. Clones were sequenced by immunoSEQ multiplex PCR, and TCRdb holds only the in-frame ones, with some missing. This sample has approximately 94,000 clones, with roughly nine tenths found just once. Sequences were obtained from peripheral blood. Receptors originate from a man in his fifties or sixties with active COVID-19. Both conserved end residues are part of each CDR3.

CDR3 protein	V gene	J gene
CASRPTGGGEKLFF	TRBV6-5	TRBJ1-4
CAISRSGTSSTDTQYF	TRBV10-3	TRBJ2-3
CASSLSAGGPDTQYF	TRBV7-9	TRBJ2-3
CATSPEGQAGEQFF	TRBV15	TRBJ2-1
CSVEDGLGAYNEQFF	TRBV29-1	TRBJ2-1
CASSSWTSTSGNTIYF	TRBV3-1/TRBV3-2	TRBJ1-3
CASSPELGGGSHLWGYTF	TRBV27	TRBJ1-2
CASSEAVALGGPLHF	TRBV6-1	TRBJ1-6
CASQRGSQETQYF	TRBV5-1	TRBJ2-5
CASSPVGGSQETQYF	TRBV7-7	TRBJ2-5
CASRNTGGGTGELFF	TRBV6-6	TRBJ2-2
CASSLRPGTSGGGRTDTQYF	TRBV7-6	TRBJ2-3
CASTGAGGPGNEQFF	TRBV6-5	TRBJ2-1
CANSKGQGNNEKLFF	TRBV11-2	TRBJ1-4
CASSDSQETQYF	TRBV11-3	TRBJ2-5
CATKAAGELVEQFF	TRBV7-9	TRBJ2-1
CASSPGTGSGYTF	TRBV7-3	TRBJ1-2
CASSAATGGDYNEQFF	TRBV7-9	TRBJ2-1
CASSPSGGAYEQYF	TRBV7-9	TRBJ2-7
CASSRTGGENTEAFF	TRBV6-6	TRBJ1-1
CASDRGSVYGYTF	TRBV2	TRBJ1-2
CASSWGRGSGYTF	TRBV6-5	TRBJ1-2
CASSQQGSNTEAFF	TRBV5-1	TRBJ1-1
CASSQDGSGRFREQFF	TRBV4-2	TRBJ2-1
CASSPGTSHYGYTF	TRBV18	TRBJ1-2
CATSDPGQSSYNEQFF	TRBV24-1	TRBJ2-1
CASSLVRGPYNEQFF	TRBV11-2	TRBJ2-1
CASSLRGQGAFTDTQYF	TRBV5-1	TRBJ2-3
CASSARSGLVETQYF	TRBV9	TRBJ2-5
CATGRDQGAAEAFF	TRBV15	TRBJ1-1
CASSEWAGSTDTQYF	TRBV5-1	TRBJ2-3
CATSRVPSQPQHF	TRBV15	TRBJ1-5
CASSPGLPNTEAFF	TRBV27	TRBJ1-1
CASQTSGSQDTQYF	TRBV5-1	TRBJ2-3
CSAPVGLGTEAFF	TRBV29-1	TRBJ1-1
CASSSRTGGSGANVLTF	TRBV5-1	TRBJ2-6
CASSRSGGGYNEQFF	TRBV18	TRBJ2-1
CASSRTGLLYNEQFF	TRBV2	TRBJ2-1
CASSGSSETQYF	TRBV12-3/TRBV12-4	TRBJ2-5
CATNRDRGGETQYF	TRBV15	TRBJ2-5
CASLGQGIGNQPQHF	TRBV6-5	TRBJ1-5
CASSLRGQGTTGELFF	TRBV9	TRBJ2-2
CASSLEGGASYGYTF	TRBV11-2	TRBJ1-2
CASSDSGGIDTQYF	TRBV25-1	TRBJ2-3
CASSPGQQETQYF	TRBV18	TRBJ2-5
CASSQGGRLGGTGELFF	TRBV4-1	TRBJ2-2
CASSLLDSPLVFDEQFF	TRBV7-9	TRBJ2-1
CASSLSGSEGTGELFF	TRBV5-1	TRBJ2-2
CASSQDSGSGDFF	TRBV4-1	TRBJ1-1
CASDTGSSYNSPLHF	TRBV11-2	TRBJ1-6